This T cell receptor beta chain is from a study of blood T cell repertoires in COVID-19. Turning to the study itself: COVID-19 samples from acute and convalescent phases originated in the United States, Italy and Spain.

The germline V gene has CDR1 MDHEN and CDR2 SYDVKM. J was trimmed by 8 bases and V by 5 bases; bases with no gene match: 11. There are 15 residues in the CDR3. Profiled with immunoSEQ multiplex PCR; TCRdb holds only in-frame clones, not every one. The data contain 93,000 or so clones, roughly 87% of them seen just once; the ten biggest clones take up roughly 6%. Sequenced input: peripheral blood. The source of this sequence is a human donor in a cohort sampled during active COVID-19. The chain couples TRBV28 to TRBJ1-4; 7 nucleotides agree with TRBD1. DNA of the CDR3: TGTGCCAGCAGTCCAGATACGACAGGGAAAGAAAAACTGTTTTTT. As protein: CASSPDTTGKEKLFF.